These 21 T cell receptor beta chains were all obtained from the same sample, sequenced in a study of blood T cell repertoires in COVID-19. Measured with immunoSEQ multiplex PCR; TCRdb has only the in-frame clones, and not every one. Of about 210,000 clones in the sample, 83% are singletons; the top ten hold about 2.7%. The specimen sequenced was peripheral blood. The receptors were gathered from a middle-aged woman with active or convalescent COVID-19.

V usage is TRBV4-2 and J usage is TRBJ1-2, with a weak D call TRBD1 (6 bases). The CDR3 has 16 amino acids. Germline values: CDR1 LGHNA, CDR2 YNFKEQ. The V gene lost 2 bases and the J gene lost 2 bases, with 15 bases spanning the gap. As DNA, the CDR3 is TGTGCCAGCAGCCAACTCCACAGGGCGTCGAACTATGGCTACACCTTC. It encodes CASSQLHRASNYGYTF.

V and J are TRBV7-9 and TRBJ2-3, with TRBD2 identical over 8 bases. CDR3 length equals 17 residues. V shed 2 bases and J 6 bases; nucleotides not matched to a gene: 13. Germline V gives CDR1 SEHNR, CDR2 FQNEAQ (reference sequence). The CDR3, as DNA: TGTGCCAGCAGCTTATTGGGGTCCCTAGCGGGTGGTGATACGCAGTATTTT. It specifies CASSLLGSLAGGDTQYF.

V and J are TRBV10-3 and TRBJ1-1, with D perhaps TRBD1 (5 bases). The germline V gene encodes CDR1 ENHRY and CDR2 SYGVKD. The CDR3 is 13 amino acids. The ends were cut back, 9 bases at V and 0 bases at J, with 11 bases in the middle. CDR3: CAIKGPMNTEAFF. The CDR3 nucleotides read TGTGCCATTAAGGGGCCTATGAACACTGAAGCTTTCTTT.

The rearrangement joins TRBV7-2 to TRBJ2-5; a weak D match, TRBD2 (5 bases). The CDR3 has 14 residues. The ends were cut back, 8 bases at V and 6 bases at J, with 19 bases in the middle. CDR1 SGHTA and CDR2 FQGNSA come from the germline V gene. This CDR3 reads CASAWTAVLKTQYF. In nucleotides, the CDR3 is TGTGCCAGCGCCTGGACTGCGGTTCTGAAGACCCAGTACTTC.

The chain uses TRBV3-1 (or the pseudogene TRBV3-2) and TRBJ2-1, with 7 bases matching TRBD2. V dropped 0 bases and J dropped 1; count of bases not matched to a gene: 6. CDR1 LGHDT and CDR2 YNNKEL come from the germline V gene (reference sequence). The CDR3 runs 17 residues. The CDR3 loop reads CASSQDDLAASYNEQFF. Written as DNA, the CDR3 is TGTGCCAGCAGCCAAGATGATCTAGCGGCTTCCTACAATGAGCAGTTCTTC.

The rearrangement links TRBV30 to TRBJ1-6; no reliable D call. Germline values: CDR1 GTSNPN, CDR2 SVGIG (reference sequence). The V end was cut by 4 bases, the J end by 6 bases, with 10 bases between. CDR3 size: 13 residues. The CDR3 here is CAWKREGNSPLHF. DNA for the CDR3: TGTGCCTGGAAGCGAGAGGGTAATTCACCCCTCCACTTT. Full variable domain (outside the CDR3, taken from reference TRBV30 and TRBJ1-6): SQTIHQWPATLVQPVGSPLSLECTVEGTSNPNLYWYRQAAGRGLQLLFYSVGIGQISSEVPQNLSASRPQDRQFILSSKKLLLSDSGFYLCAWKREGNSPLHFGNGTRLTVT.

The genes are TRBV7-9 and TRBJ1-1; weak D call: TRBD1 (6 bases). Per the germline V gene, CDR1 is SEHNR and CDR2 is FQNEAQ (reference sequence). The CDR3 has 15 amino acids. Between the trimmed V and J ends, which lost 5 bases and 4 bases, there was a span of 17 bases. The CDR3 sequence is CASSPSTGLGTEAFF. CDR3 DNA: TGTGCCAGCAGCCCATCCACAGGGTTGGGCACTGAAGCTTTCTTT.

V and J are TRBV23-1 and TRBJ2-1; TRBD2 matches 8 bases. TRBV23-1 is an open reading frame, and its role is uncertain. V lost 3 bases, J lost 7 bases, and 17 bases stayed unmatched. CDR3 size: 18 residues. CDR3 in amino acids: CASSHLFGPGGPVNEQFF. CDR3 coding DNA: TGCGCCAGCAGTCACCTTTTCGGGCCGGGAGGGCCCGTTAATGAGCAGTTCTTC.

The V and J genes are TRBV4-1 and TRBJ1-4, with 9 bases identical to TRBD1. Germline loops: CDR1 MGHRA, CDR2 YSYEKL. This CDR3 contains 16 residues. V trimming: 0 bases; J trimming: 6 bases; junction bases outside the gene matches: 5. The CDR3 nucleotides are TGCGCCAGCAGCCAAGAATCCGGGACAGGGTATGAAAAACTGTTTTTT. This encodes CASSQESGTGYEKLFF.

J is TRBJ2-7 and V is TRBV18; 8 nucleotides agree with TRBD1. This CDR3 spans 17 amino acids. Germline CDR1 and CDR2: KGHSH and LQKENI. Trimming removed 0 bases from V and 0 bases from J; junction bases left unmatched: 7. CDR3 residues: CASSPPPRTGHSYEQYF. The CDR3 coding sequence is TGTGCCAGCTCACCACCACCTAGGACAGGGCACTCCTACGAGCAGTACTTC.

This clone occurred a few times. The chain combines TRBV10-1 with TRBJ2-3; 10 bases are shared with TRBD2. Germline lookup yields CDR1 WNHNN and CDR2 SYGVQD (reference sequence). The length of the CDR3 is 16 residues. The ends lost 4 bases at V and 2 bases at J; junction bases unmatched: 6. The CDR3 spells CASSGFLAGDTDTQYF. CDR3 DNA: TGCGCCAGCAGTGGGTTCCTAGCGGGAGACACAGATACGCAGTATTTT.

The V call is TRBV3-1 (or the pseudogene TRBV3-2), the J call TRBJ1-1, with TRBD1 as a possible D gene (5 bases). Germline CDR1 and CDR2: LGHDT and YNNKEL (reference sequence). With 8 bases removed from V and 4 bases from J, the gap between germline ends came to 14 bases. The length of the CDR3 is 13 residues. CDR3 sequence reads: CASRPGGSTEAFF. The CDR3 region has the DNA TGTGCCAGCCGCCCCGGGGGGAGCACTGAAGCTTTCTTT.

This rearrangement joins TRBV14 to TRBJ1-2, with 10 bases lining up with TRBD1. CDR3 size: 14 residues. Germline V gene sequence: CDR1 SGHDN, CDR2 FVKESK. The V gene end was trimmed by 4 bases and the J gene end by 4 bases; junction bases not matched to a gene: 3. The CDR3 bases are TGTGCCAGCAGCCCGGACAGGGGGACCTATGGCTACACCTTC. It translates to CASSPDRGTYGYTF.

The CDR3 region has the DNA TGTGCCACCAGCAGAGCCGACGCCTGGGCGACTGAAGCTTTCTTT. It specifies CATSRADAWATEAFF. J is TRBJ1-1 and V is TRBV15, with D uncertain. The CDR3 sequence is 15 residues long. The ends were cut back, 1 base at V and 5 bases at J, with 14 bases in the middle. Germline loops: CDR1 LNHNV, CDR2 YYDKDF (reference sequence).

This chain links TRBV6-1 with TRBJ1-2, with D maybe TRBD1 (6 bases). Germline CDR1 MNHNS, CDR2 SASEGT. The CDR3 length is 14 residues. V lost 0 bases and J 8 bases, leaving 13 bases between the germline ends. The CDR3 DNA reads TGTGCCAGCAGTGAAGCAGGCCCCCAGGGGGGCTACACCTTC. This sequence encodes CASSEAGPQGGYTF.

The chain links TRBV19 to TRBJ2-5; weak D call: TRBD2 (6 bases). Trimming removed 3 bases at V and 9 bases at J, with 17 bases between. This CDR3 has 14 amino acids. From germline, CDR1 is LNHDA and CDR2 SQIVND (reference sequence). The CDR3 nucleotides read TGTGCCAGTAGTATGGGACGGATGCCGGGGGCCCAGTACTTC. Translated: CASSMGRMPGAQYF.

This chain connects TRBV5-6 to TRBJ2-4, with 7 bases fitting TRBD2. This CDR3 spans 16 amino acids. The germline V gene encodes CDR1 SGHDT and CDR2 YYEEEE. J was trimmed by 2 bases and V by 2 bases; bases with no gene match: 7. CDR3 nucleotides: TGTGCCAGCAGCTTCCGGGGGGATCTTTCCAAAAACATTCAGTACTTC. Translated: CASSFRGDLSKNIQYF.

This clone was seen more than once but under ten times. The J gene is TRBJ1-1, the V gene TRBV5-8; tentatively, D is TRBD1 (6 bases). The germline gives CDR1 SGHTS, CDR2 YDEGEE. V gave up 0 bases and J gave up 0 bases, with 9 bases separating them. This CDR3 region has 15 residues. The CDR3 coding sequence is TGTGCCAGCAGCTTGGGCGGACAGATGAACACTGAAGCTTTCTTT. Residues: CASSLGGQMNTEAFF. The full variable domain, with the rest looked up from reference TRBV5-8 and TRBJ1-1, is EAGVTQSPTHLIKTRGQQATLRCSPISGHTSVYWYQQALGLGLQFLLWYDEGEERNRGNFPPRFSGRQFPNYSSELNVNALELEDSALYLCASSLGGQMNTEAFFGQGTRLTVV.

The genes are TRBV3-1 (or the pseudogene TRBV3-2) and TRBJ1-1; D perhaps matches TRBD1 (6 bases). The germline V gene encodes CDR1 LGHDT and CDR2 YNNKEL (reference sequence). This CDR3 contains 15 residues. The V end was cut by 4 bases, the J end by 1 base, with 13 bases between. The DNA of the CDR3 is TGTGCCAGCAGCCCGAGATCGACAGGGAACACTGAAGCTTTCTTT. Protein: CASSPRSTGNTEAFF.

CDR3 sequence reads: CASSLSSVDTEAFF. The DNA of the CDR3 is TGCGCCAGCAGCTTGAGTTCGGTGGACACTGAAGCTTTCTTT. The chain combines TRBV5-1 with TRBJ1-1; no clear D. CDR1 is SGHRS, CDR2 YFSETQ, per germline. V was pared by 1 base and J by 3 bases, with 10 bases between. This CDR3 comprises 14 residues.

The rearrangement joins TRBV6-6 to TRBJ1-5, with a weak D call TRBD1 (6 bases). With 5 bases removed from V and 4 bases from J, the gap between germline ends came to 12 bases. This CDR3 has 14 amino acids. CDR1 MNHNY and CDR2 SVGAGI come from the germline V gene (reference sequence). CDR3 residues: CASSPRTANQPQHF. CDR3 bases: TGTGCCAGCAGTCCTCGGACAGCAAATCAGCCCCAGCATTTT.